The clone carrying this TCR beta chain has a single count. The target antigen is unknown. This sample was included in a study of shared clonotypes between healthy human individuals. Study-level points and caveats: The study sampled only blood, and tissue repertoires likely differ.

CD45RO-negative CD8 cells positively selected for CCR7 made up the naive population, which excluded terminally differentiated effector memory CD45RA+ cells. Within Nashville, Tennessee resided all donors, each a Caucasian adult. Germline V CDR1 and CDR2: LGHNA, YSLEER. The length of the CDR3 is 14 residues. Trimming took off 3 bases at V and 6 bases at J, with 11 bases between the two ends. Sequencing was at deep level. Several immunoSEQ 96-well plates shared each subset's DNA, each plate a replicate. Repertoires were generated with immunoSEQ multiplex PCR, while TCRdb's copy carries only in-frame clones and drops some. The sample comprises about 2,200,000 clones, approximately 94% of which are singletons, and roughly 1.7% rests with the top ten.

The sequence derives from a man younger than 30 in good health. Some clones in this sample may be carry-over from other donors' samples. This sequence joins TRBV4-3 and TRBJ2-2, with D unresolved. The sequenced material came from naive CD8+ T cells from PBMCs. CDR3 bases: TGCGCCAGCAGCCATGGCCGTTCGTCCGGGGAGCTGTTTTTT. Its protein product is CASSHGRSSGELFF.